This T cell receptor (beta chain) emerged from a study of PD-L1 blockade in urothelial cancer. Overall study context: Analyses were performed on blood at 3 weeks after treatment start (the second dose) and at 6 weeks.

Sequencing used immunoSEQ multiplex PCR; TCRdb keeps in-frame clones, though not all of them. The sample records 35,000 to 45,000 clones, about 89% being singletons. Findings and limits, study-wide: Tumor-associated blood clones were expanded more by durable-benefit patients at 3 weeks. A below-median TCR clonality in blood before treatment predicted better survival.

Time point given: pretreatment peripheral blood. Pretreatment and on-treatment samples were taken, numbering 1 to 8 per patient. Germline lookup yields CDR1 SNHLY and CDR2 FYNNEI. V dropped 5 bases and J dropped 0; count of bases not matched to a gene: 5. CDR3 size: 15 residues. Comments on this clone: Antigen unknown.

V usage is TRBV2 and J usage is TRBJ1-2; 8 bases are shared with TRBD1. The sample here was PBMCs, taken around atezolizumab (anti-PD-L1) treatment. The clonotype was recovered from a woman between 55 and 75 years old with urothelial cancer. The CDR3 sequence is CASSYDRGANYGYTF. DNA for the CDR3: TGTGCCAGCAGTTACGACAGGGGAGCTAACTATGGCTACACCTTC.